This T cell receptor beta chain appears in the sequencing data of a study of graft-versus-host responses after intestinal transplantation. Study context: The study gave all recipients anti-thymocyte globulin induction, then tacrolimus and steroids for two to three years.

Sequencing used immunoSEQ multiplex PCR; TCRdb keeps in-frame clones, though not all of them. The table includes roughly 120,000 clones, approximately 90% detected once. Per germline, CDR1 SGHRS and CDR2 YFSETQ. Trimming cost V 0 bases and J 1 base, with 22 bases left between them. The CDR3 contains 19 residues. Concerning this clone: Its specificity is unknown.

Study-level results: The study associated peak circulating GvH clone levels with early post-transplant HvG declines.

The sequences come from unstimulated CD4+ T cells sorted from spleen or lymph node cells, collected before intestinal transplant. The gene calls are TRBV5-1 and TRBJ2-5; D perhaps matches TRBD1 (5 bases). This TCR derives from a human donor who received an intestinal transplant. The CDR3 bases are TGCGCCAGCAGCTTGGGGGCATTTTCGACAGTAGGTTTCCAAGAGACCCAGTACTTC. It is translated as CASSLGAFSTVGFQETQYF.